This TCR beta chain was found in a study of blood T cell repertoires in COVID-19 (dated by TCRdb to 2020 to 2021). For the study in its entirety: Collaborator samples came from the United States, Italy and Spain and covered acute and convalescent phases of COVID-19. The prospective study material was composed of cDNA or gDNA derived from T cells, B-cell-depleted T cells, or PBMCs. The dataset comprised deeply sampled blood TCRbeta repertoires from subjects exposed to, actively infected with, or recovered from COVID-19. The repertoires were released in a freely available public database intended as a resource for research on the immune response to SARS-CoV-2. The samples were drawn from two sources: the first 160 participants of the ongoing ImmuneRACE study, and over 1,000 subjects contributed by 6 global collaborators. A de-identified subject ID, COVID-19 status, age in years and sex were almost always included in the sample metadata. Where available, HLA class I and class II types were taken from metadata supplied by the sample provider and were not determined by assay-based typing.

TCRbeta CDR3 regions were amplified from genomic DNA by means of the immunoSEQ Assay, a bias-controlled multiplex PCR. On the study's bioinformatics: Nucleated cell counts per sample were estimated from amplification of reference gene primers within the assay. To quantify the absolute abundance of each unique TCRbeta CDR3 rearrangement, sequence reads were collapsed and filtered. Productive Simpson clonality was computed per sample as the square root of Simpson's diversity index over productive rearrangements. TCRdb limited this immuneACCESS table to in-frame rearrangements with V and J called. A share of clones is missing; checked studies link under half to unresolved V genes, and the rest is unexplained. From that table come the V and J calls and clone size; the DNA was used to work out D and trimming. The sample profile shows around 25,000 clones; 90% of them were found once. The ten largest account for 11% of the sample.

In the case of this clone: What this receptor recognizes is not known. No per-base quality is available; no much larger clone lies one base away.

What the research found in general, with its limitations: Clinical and demographic metadata were provided uncurated, with the amount varying by source and participant.

Whole blood was collected in K2EDTA tubes by collaborating institutions according to the institutions' own protocols. For TCRbeta analysis, collaborator samples were shipped as frozen whole blood, as isolated PBMCs, or as DNA extracted from either sample type. This sequence originates from a man between 65 and 85 years old with acute or convalescent COVID-19. The sequencing sample was made of peripheral blood.

The DNA is TGTGCCAGCAGTAAGGGACCCACGGGGGTAGAGACCCAGTACTTC. Its product reads: CASSKGPTGVETQYF. This sequence uses TRBV6-5 and TRBJ2-5, and the D gene may be TRBD2, 6 bases matching. CDR3 length: 15 amino acids, cysteine to phenylalanine. Just CDR3 DNA is preserved here, 45 bases in frame from base 1. The germline V gene supplies CDR1 MNHEY and CDR2 SVGAGI. Trimming costs V 5 bases and J 4 bases, and their ends lie 17 bases apart.